The entry that follows covers one T cell receptor beta chain sequence. Only in-frame clones appear in the TCRdb table, and some are missing; sequencing was by immunoSEQ multiplex PCR. The sample comprises approximately 340,000 clones, approximately 79% of which are singletons, and 10% rests with the top ten. This entry is derived from a study of shared clonotypes between healthy human individuals. Trimming cost V 4 bases and J 5 bases; bases outside gene matches: 13. Germline CDR1 KGHSH, CDR2 LQKENI. This CDR3 comprises 17 residues. This chain uses TRBV18 with TRBJ2-1; 8 bases map to TRBD2. The source of this sequence is a man under 40 in good health. Sequencing was done on a sample of memory CD4+ T cells sorted from blood. Subset given: CD45RA-negative fraction. The CDR3 nucleotides read TGTGCCAGCTCACTACTCCAAGCGGGAGCGGGTCACAATGAGCAGTTCTTC. Translating gives CASSLLQAGAGHNEQFF. Full variable domain (outside the CDR3, taken from reference TRBV18 and TRBJ2-1): NAGVMQNPRHLVRRRGQEARLRCSPMKGHSHVYWYRQLPEEGLKFMVYLQKENIIDESGMPKERFSAEFPKEGPSILRIQQVVRGDSAAYFCASSLLQAGAGHNEQFFGPGTRLTVL.